This TCR beta chain was observed in a study of cytomegalovirus exposure and HLA in healthy donors. CDR3 length equals 15 residues. Germline CDR1 is SGDLS and CDR2 is YYNGEE. V trimming: 4 bases; J trimming: 0 bases; junction bases outside the gene matches: 4. Findings and caveats of the study: It was 164 TCR beta chains that were listed as cytomegalovirus-associated.

Participants comprised healthy donors of bone marrow. As for this clone: The antigen is unknown.

The PCR made use of 60 Vbeta and 13 Jbeta primers. Assay: immunoSEQ multiplex PCR; the TCRdb copy retains only in-frame clones and omits some. The sample holds 100,000 or so clones; less than 80% are singletons and the top ten take 1.3%. The rearrangement joins TRBV9 to TRBJ2-3; 8 nucleotides agree with TRBD2. The TCR comes from a man aged 25 to 40 in good health and CMV-seronegative. Source material: PBMCs. In DNA form, the CDR3 reads TGTGCCAGCAGCCGTAGCGGGGTCAGCACAGATACGCAGTATTTT. Translation gives CASSRSGVSTDTQYF.